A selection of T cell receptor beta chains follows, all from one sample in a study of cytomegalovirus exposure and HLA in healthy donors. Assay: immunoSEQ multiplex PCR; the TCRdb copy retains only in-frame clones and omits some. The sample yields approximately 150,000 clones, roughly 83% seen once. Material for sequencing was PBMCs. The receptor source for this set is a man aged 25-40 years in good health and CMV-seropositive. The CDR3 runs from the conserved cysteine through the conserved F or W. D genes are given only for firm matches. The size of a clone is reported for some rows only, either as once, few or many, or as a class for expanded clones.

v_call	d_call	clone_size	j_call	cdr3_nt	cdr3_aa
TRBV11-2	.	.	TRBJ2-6	TGTGCCAGCAGCTCCCTGCGCTCTGGGGCCAACGTCCTGACTTTC	CASSSLRSGANVLTF
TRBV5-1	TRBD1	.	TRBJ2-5	TGCGCCAGCAGCGCCTCCGGGACAGGGGGCGGTTCAGAGACCCAGTACTTC	CASSASGTGGGSETQYF
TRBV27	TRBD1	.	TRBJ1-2	TGTGCCAGCAGTCCGGACAGGGGCCGATATGGCTACACCTTC	CASSPDRGRYGYTF
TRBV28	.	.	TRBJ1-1	TGTGCCAGCCGGCGGGGGGCGACCACTGAAGCTTTCTTT	CASRRGATTEAFF
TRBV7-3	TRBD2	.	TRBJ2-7	TGTGCCAGCAGCCGATCTAGCGGGGGGTTTTACGAGCAGTACTTC	CASSRSSGGFYEQYF
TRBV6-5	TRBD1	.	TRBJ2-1	TGTGCCAGCAGACCCACCCGGGACAGATACAATGAGCAGTTCTTC	CASRPTRDRYNEQFF
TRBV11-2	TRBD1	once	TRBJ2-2	TGTGCCAGCAGCTACACAGGGGCCGGCACCGGGGAGCTGTTTTTT	CASSYTGAGTGELFF
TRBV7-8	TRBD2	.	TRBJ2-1	TGTGCCAGCAGCTTCCTAGACAGCGGGAGGGGTGAGCAGTTCTTC	CASSFLDSGRGEQFF
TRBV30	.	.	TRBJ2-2	TGTGCCTGGAGTAAGGCGGCGCCAAGAGACGGGGAGCTGTTTTTT	CAWSKAAPRDGELFF
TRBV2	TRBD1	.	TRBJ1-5	TGTGCCAGCGTAAGACAGGGTGATCAGCCCCAGCATTTT	CASVRQGDQPQHF
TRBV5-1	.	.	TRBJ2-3	TGCGCCAGCAGCTTGGCAGGGGCATATGATACGCAGTATTTT	CASSLAGAYDTQYF
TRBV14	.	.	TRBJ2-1	TGTGCCAGCAGCCAAGAGCCCGGGATAAATGAGCAGTTCTTC	CASSQEPGINEQFF
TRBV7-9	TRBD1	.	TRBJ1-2	TGTGCCAGCAGCTCCGCGGGCAGGGGGGATAACTATGGCTACACCTTC	CASSSAGRGDNYGYTF
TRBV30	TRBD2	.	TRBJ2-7	TGTGCCTGGAGGTCTAGCGGGAAATACGAGCAGTACTTC	CAWRSSGKYEQYF
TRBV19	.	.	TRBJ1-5	TGTGCCAGTAGTATTGCGGCCGGCTCGCCCCAGCATTTT	CASSIAAGSPQHF
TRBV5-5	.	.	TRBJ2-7	TGTGCCAGCAGCTTGGGAATAGCGGACTCCTACGAGCAGTACTTC	CASSLGIADSYEQYF
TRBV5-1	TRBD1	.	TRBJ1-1	TGCGCCAGCAGCCCGGACAGGGGTGGTCGCACTGAAGCTTTCTTT	CASSPDRGGRTEAFF
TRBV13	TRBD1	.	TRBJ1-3	TGTGCCAGCAGCTTAGGACAGGGGGTCTCTGGAAACACCATATATTTT	CASSLGQGVSGNTIYF
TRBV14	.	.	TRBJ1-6	TGTGCCAGCAGCCAAGATATTTGGACGGGCGGGAATTCACCCCTCCACTTT	CASSQDIWTGGNSPLHF
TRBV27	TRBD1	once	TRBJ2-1	TGTGCCAGCAAAGTGTCAGGGGGCAACGATGAGCAGTTCTTC	CASKVSGGNDEQFF
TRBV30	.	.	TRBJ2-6	TGTGCCTGGTCAAGGGGCAGGGCACTTGCTGGGGCCAACGTCCTGACTTTC	CAWSRGRALAGANVLTF
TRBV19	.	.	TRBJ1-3	TGTGCCAGTAGTATGGGCAGGGGATCTGGAAACACCATATATTTT	CASSMGRGSGNTIYF
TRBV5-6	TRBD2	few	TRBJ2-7	TGTGCCAGCAGCCCCCTCGGGACGGGAGGGCCCCGCTCCTACGAGCAGTACTTC	CASSPLGTGGPRSYEQYF
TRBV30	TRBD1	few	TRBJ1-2	TGTGCCTGGAGCTCCGGGACAGCCTATGGCTACACCTTC	CAWSSGTAYGYTF